A single sample is the source of the 5 T cell receptor beta chains below, sequenced in a study of T cells in localized non-small cell lung cancer. The repertoire was sequenced with immunoSEQ multiplex PCR; TCRdb's copy has only in-frame clones and lacks some. The sample has roughly 16,000 clones; over 75% are singletons. This specimen was peripheral blood, taken before any cancer treatment. These receptors were obtained from a male donor aged 60 or older with stage I lung adenocarcinoma.

This clone has a handful of counts. The V call is TRBV11-3, the J call TRBJ2-1; possible D gene TRBD1, 5 bases. V dropped 5 bases and J dropped 6 bases, with 20 bases sitting between them. This CDR3 has 16 residues. Germline V gene sequence: CDR1 SGHNT, CDR2 YENEEA. The CDR3 nucleotides read TGTGCCAGCAGCCCCCCAGGGAATTGGGCTATCAATGAGCAGTTCTTC. It specifies CASSPPGNWAINEQFF. Full variable domain (missing parts from reference TRBV11-3 and TRBJ2-1): EAGVVQSPRYKIIEKKQPVAFWCNPISGHNTLYWYLQNLGQGPELLIRYENEEAVDDSQLPKDRFSAERLKGVDSTLKIQPAELGDSAVYLCASSPPGNWAINEQFFGPGTRLTVL.

Here the CDR3 DNA reads TGCGCCACCCGGGTGCTAGCGGGAGTTGGTGAGCAGTTCTTC. Residues: CATRVLAGVGEQFF. The rearrangement links TRBV5-1 to TRBJ2-1, with 10 bases matching TRBD2. V shed 9 bases and J 9 bases; nucleotides not matched to a gene: 12. This CDR3 contains 14 residues. Germline V gene sequence: CDR1 SGHRS, CDR2 YFSETQ.

This chain connects TRBV6-1 to TRBJ2-1; D is perhaps TRBD1 (6 bases). From germline, CDR1 is MNHNS and CDR2 SASEGT. The ends were cut back, 6 bases at V and 4 bases at J, with 10 bases in the middle. This CDR3 spans 13 amino acids. CDR3 in DNA: TGTGCCAGCAGCCCACAGGGTTACAATGAGCAGTTCTTC. Its translation is CASSPQGYNEQFF.

This clone was found a few times. V usage is TRBV19 and J usage is TRBJ2-3, with D tentatively TRBD1 or TRBD2 (6 bases each). CDR3 length: 16 residues. Germline lookup yields CDR1 LNHDA and CDR2 SQIVND (reference sequence). Trimming stripped 5 bases from V and 3 bases from J, with 18 bases between. DNA for the CDR3: TGTGCCAGTAGTGGCCCATCGGGGGCGCGGACAGATACGCAGTATTTT. Translating it yields CASSGPSGARTDTQYF.

The chain is built from TRBV5-1 and TRBJ1-3; D possibly corresponds to TRBD1 (5 bases). Germline CDR1 SGHRS, CDR2 YFSETQ. The CDR3 totals 16 residues. V dropped 2 bases and J dropped 3 bases, with 15 bases sitting between them. The CDR3 DNA reads TGCGCCAGCAGCTTTGGCACAGGACTCTATGGAAACACCATATATTTT. The encoded protein is CASSFGTGLYGNTIYF.